The present entry profiles one TCR beta chain with its context. The data stem from a study of blood T cell repertoires in COVID-19. As for the study in general: Sites across the United States, Italy and Spain contributed samples from acute and convalescent COVID-19. The cDNA or gDNA used as material had been derived from T cells, B-cell-depleted T cells, or PBMCs.

With 8 bases removed from V and 7 bases from J, the gap between germline ends came to 12 bases. Germline V gene sequence: CDR1 SNHLY, CDR2 FYNNEI. There are 12 residues in the CDR3. In the original workflow: Quantification of nucleated cells was approximated via reference gene primer amplification. Clones were sequenced by immunoSEQ multiplex PCR, and TCRdb holds only the in-frame ones, with some missing. V and J calls and clone size are those listed in that table; D and trimming were worked out from the DNA. This table has some 73,000 clones, about 73% appearing once. Specimen: peripheral blood. This rearrangement joins TRBV2 to TRBJ1-5; D is possibly TRBD1 (5 bases). This TCR came from a man between 60 and 75 years old with acute or convalescent COVID-19. This chain's CDR3 is CASRPGSQPQHF. The DNA for the CDR3 is TGTGCCAGCCGGCCAGGGTCACAGCCCCAGCATTTT. The full variable domain, in which reference TRBV2 and TRBJ1-5 provide the parts outside the CDR3, is EPEVTQTPSHQVTQMGQEVILRCVPISNHLYFYWYRQILGQKVEFLVSFYNNEISEKSEIFDDQFSVERPDGSNFTLKIRSTKLEDSAMYFCASRPGSQPQHFGDGTRLSIL.